Below, 27 T cell receptor beta chains from the same sample are listed, as sequenced in a study of neurological immune-mediated disorders. TCRdb re-called the 5' RACE reads with MiXCR, one entry per CDR3 protein. The data show under 20,000 distinct CDR3 sequences, over 2.5% seen once. The sample taken for sequencing was PBMCs. These receptors all come from a woman between 18 and 30 years old with multiple sclerosis.

This clonotype is deemed medium-sized. The chain is built from TRBV7-9 and TRBJ2-5; D gene ambiguous. V shed 1 base and J shed 0 bases, with 6 bases lying between them. The CDR3 contains 14 residues. Per the germline V gene, CDR1 is SEHNR and CDR2 is FQNEAQ (reference sequence). CDR3 nucleotide sequence: TGTGCCAGCAGCTTAGGGACGGACCAAGAGACCCAGTACTTC. It codes for CASSLGTDQETQYF. Together with reference TRBV7-9 and TRBJ2-5, the CDR3 gives the full variable domain: DTGVSQNPRHKITKRGQNVTFRCDPISEHNRLYWYRQTLGQGPEFLTYFQNEAQLEKSRLLSDRFSAERPKGSFSTLEIQRTEQGDSAMYLCASSLGTDQETQYFGPGTRLLVL.

This clonotype showed up many times. The rearrangement uses TRBV7-9 and TRBJ1-6; D ambiguous. Trimming cost V 2 bases and J 0 bases, with 11 bases left between them. CDR1 and CDR2 (germline): SEHNR, FQNEAQ (reference sequence). This CDR3 contains 17 residues. The CDR3 DNA follows: TGTGCCAGCAGCTTACGTCTGGGGAGCTCCTATAATTCACCCCTCCACTTT. It is translated as CASSLRLGSSYNSPLHF.

This clonotype was observed many times. The chain combines TRBV12-3 or TRBV12-4 with TRBJ1-5; D is ambiguous. The CDR3 runs to 13 residues. Trimming took off 8 bases at V and 3 bases at J, with 11 bases between the two ends. The CDR3 coding sequence is TGTGCCAGCCGGATTGGAACCAATCAGCCCCAGCATTTT. Translated, it gives CASRIGTNQPQHF.

This clonotype was seen at least ten times. V and J are TRBV7-8 and TRBJ2-5; D may be TRBD2 (6 bases). The CDR3 consists of 13 residues. Per germline, CDR1 SGHVS and CDR2 FQNEAQ. Trimming cost V 3 bases and J 3 bases, with 8 bases left between them. CDR3 DNA: TGTGCCAGCAGCTTTAGCGGAGAAGAGACCCAGTACTTC. Its protein is CASSFSGEETQYF.

This clonotype was recorded at least ten times. This chain links TRBV2 with TRBJ2-7; D uncertain. Germline-derived CDR1 and CDR2 are SNHLY and FYNNEI. This CDR3 is built from 12 residues. V lost 7 bases and J 4 bases, leaving 11 bases between the germline ends. The CDR3 nucleotides are TGTGCCAGCACAGTCTCTTCATACGAGCAGTACTTC. Its translation: CASTVSSYEQYF.

This clonotype was counted at least ten times. J is TRBJ1-5 and V is TRBV28; the match to TRBD1 covers 7 bases. J was trimmed by 2 bases and V by 10 bases; bases with no gene match: 5. Per the germline V gene, CDR1 is MDHEN and CDR2 is SYDVKM. This CDR3 has 13 amino acids. The CDR3 loop is CATLQGGNQPQHF. In nucleotides, the CDR3 is TGTGCCACCCTTCAGGGGGGCAATCAGCCCCAGCATTTT.

This clonotype was observed many times. The rearrangement links TRBV27 to TRBJ2-3; unclear D gene. The CDR3 contains 13 residues. Trimming shortened V by 7 bases and J by 5 bases, and 13 bases separated the two germline ends. From germline, CDR1 is MNHEY and CDR2 SMNVEV (reference sequence). The CDR3 region has the DNA TGTGCCAGCACCCAAATCTGGGGAGATACGCAGTATTTT. Amino acids: CASTQIWGDTQYF.

This clonotype appeared many times. The chain uses TRBV20-1 and TRBJ2-7, with D possibly called TRBD1 or TRBD2 (5 bases each). Looked up from germline, CDR1 is DFQATT and CDR2 is SNEGSKA (reference sequence). The V and J ends lost 3 bases and 3 bases respectively, with 12 bases between them. The CDR3 is 13 residues long. The CDR3 spells CSARGPDLYEQYF. The CDR3 DNA follows: TGCAGTGCTAGGGGACCAGACCTCTACGAGCAGTACTTC.

This clonotype was picked up many times. As DNA, the CDR3 is TGTGCCAGCAGACCGACAGGGGGGCCTTTTCCTTTCTTT. It specifies CASRPTGGPFPFF. This chain connects TRBV6-5 to TRBJ1-1, with TRBD1 matching over 9 bases. Germline V gene sequence: CDR1 MNHEY, CDR2 SVGAGI. Losses at the gene ends were 6 bases for V and 12 bases for J; bases not matched to a gene: 11. This CDR3 contains 13 residues.

In this sample, this clonotype turned up many times. V usage is TRBV27 and J usage is TRBJ2-3, with D unclear. The CDR3 runs 13 residues. CDR1 MNHEY and CDR2 SMNVEV come from the germline V gene (reference sequence). Trimming shortened V by 4 bases and J by 3 bases, and 8 bases separated the two germline ends. The CDR3 sequence: CASSSTTTDTQYF. The CDR3 nucleotides are TGTGCCAGCAGTTCCACTACGACAGATACGCAGTATTTT.

This clonotype was recorded at least ten times. The rearrangement links TRBV5-1 to TRBJ2-1; 9 bases line up with TRBD1. The CDR3 extends over 16 amino acids. Trimming took 7 bases from V and 2 from J; bases not matched to a gene: 10. The germline gives CDR1 SGHRS, CDR2 YFSETQ. CDR3 protein: CASAATGTGTYNEQFF. CDR3 coding DNA: TGCGCCAGCGCTGCGACCGGGACAGGGACCTACAATGAGCAGTTCTTC.

This clonotype was seen repeatedly, ten times or more. The chain is built from TRBV29-1 and TRBJ2-7, with a tentative D call TRBD2 (5 bases). The CDR3 is 12 residues long. V gave up 2 bases and J gave up 2 bases, with 7 bases separating them. Looked up from germline, CDR1 is SQVTM and CDR2 is ANQGSEA. The CDR3 DNA follows: TGCAGCGTTGAAAGCGGTGCCTACGAGCAGTACTTC. It specifies CSVESGAYEQYF.

At least ten counts were recorded for this clonotype. The CDR3 loop reads CATSDVTSGTYEQYF. CDR3 DNA: TGTGCCACCAGTGATGTGACTAGCGGGACCTACGAGCAGTACTTC. This chain connects TRBV24-1 to TRBJ2-7; the match to TRBD2 covers 11 bases. The CDR3 spans 15 residues. The V gene's germline CDR1 is KGHDR and CDR2 SFDVKD. Trimming at V came to 3 bases and at J to 2 bases, leaving 2 bases not matched to a gene.

Within the sample, this clonotype is medium-sized. The chain carries TRBV20-1 and TRBJ2-2, with a tentative D call TRBD1 (6 bases). Germline lookup yields CDR1 DFQATT and CDR2 SNEGSKA (reference sequence). CDR3 length equals 13 residues. V shed 2 bases and J shed 4 bases, with 8 bases lying between them. The CDR3 sequence is CSARRGSTGELFF. DNA of the CDR3: TGCAGTGCTAGAAGGGGGAGCACCGGGGAGCTGTTTTTT.

The sample holds a few counts of this clonotype. The chain couples TRBV20-1 to TRBJ2-7, with D unclear. CDR3 size: 12 residues. Germline lookup yields CDR1 DFQATT and CDR2 SNEGSKA (reference sequence). V lost 5 bases to trimming and J lost 6 bases, with 14 bases between them. Written as DNA, the CDR3 is TGCAGTGCTCAAGCTGTTTTCCTCGAGCAGTACTTC. Amino acid sequence: CSAQAVFLEQYF.

This clonotype occurred a few times. The rearrangement uses TRBV6-6 and TRBJ1-5; D uncertain. CDR3 length equals 11 residues. CDR1 MNHNY and CDR2 SVGAGI come from the germline V gene (reference sequence). The ends were cut back, 6 bases at V and 5 bases at J, with 5 bases in the middle. The CDR3: CASRGDQPQHF. The CDR3 DNA follows: TGTGCCAGCAGGGGAGATCAGCCCCAGCATTTT.

This clonotype was recorded at least ten times. The V call is TRBV10-3, the J call TRBJ2-1; no definite D call. Looked up from germline, CDR1 is ENHRY and CDR2 is SYGVKD. The CDR3 loop spans 15 amino acids. Trimming shortened V by 0 bases and J by 9 bases, and 15 bases separated the two germline ends. The CDR3 region has the DNA TGTGCCATCAGTGAGTCTCGCGTGGAGTTAGGTGAGCAGTTCTTC. As protein: CAISESRVELGEQFF.

The J gene is TRBJ2-7, the V gene TRBV6-6, with D perhaps matching TRBD1 (5 bases). With 7 bases removed from V and 2 bases from J, the gap between germline ends came to 12 bases. Germline assignment: CDR1 MNHNY and CDR2 SVGAGI (reference sequence). The CDR3 spans 13 residues. CDR3 nucleotides: TGTGCCAGCATGTCAGGGATGCCCTACGAGCAGTACTTC. It translates to CASMSGMPYEQYF.

In this sample, this clonotype turned up many times. This sequence joins TRBV2 and TRBJ2-6, with 7 nucleotides matching TRBD1. Germline CDR1 is SNHLY and CDR2 is FYNNEI. With V trimmed by 6 bases and J by 7 bases, 6 bases remained unmatched. The CDR3 consists of 14 residues. CDR3: CASRYDRVANVLTF. In nucleotides, the CDR3 is TGTGCCAGCAGATATGACAGGGTAGCCAACGTCCTGACTTTC.

This clonotype was seen at least ten times. This chain links TRBV20-1 with TRBJ1-1, with no clear D. CDR1 is DFQATT, CDR2 SNEGSKA, per germline (reference sequence). Between the trimmed V and J ends, which lost 5 bases and 2 bases, there was a span of 12 bases. This CDR3 comprises 13 residues. This chain's CDR3 is CSAATKINTEAFF. The CDR3 nucleotides are TGCAGTGCTGCCACCAAGATTAACACTGAAGCTTTCTTT.

This clonotype has at least ten counts. The V gene is TRBV28, the J gene TRBJ1-2, with D possibly matching TRBD1 (5 bases). Germline values: CDR1 MDHEN, CDR2 SYDVKM. The CDR3 is made up of 12 amino acids. V dropped 3 bases and J dropped 4 bases, with 6 bases sitting between them. CDR3 sequence reads: CASSLGGYGYTF. CDR3 nucleotides: TGTGCCAGCAGTTTGGGGGGCTATGGCTACACCTTC.

This clonotype was seen many times. The rearrangement joins TRBV12-3 or TRBV12-4 to TRBJ1-1; 7 bases map to TRBD1. J gave up 0 bases and V 5 bases, and 6 bases lay outside the gene matches. This CDR3 contains 15 residues. The chain's CDR3 is CASSGGTAMNTEAFF. The CDR3 region has the DNA TGTGCCAGCAGTGGCGGGACAGCTATGAACACTGAAGCTTTCTTT.

This clonotype was seen many times. The chain recombines TRBV6-2 or TRBV6-3 with TRBJ2-1; 15 bases agree with TRBD2. The V gene end was trimmed by 6 bases and the J gene end by 5 bases; junction bases not matched to a gene: 17. CDR3 length: 20 amino acids. The V gene's germline CDR1 is MNHEY and CDR2 SVGEGT. In DNA form, the CDR3 reads TGTGCCAGCAGACCGGGACCCGGGACTAGCGGGAGGCCCTTTAACAATGAGCAGTTCTTC. This encodes CASRPGPGTSGRPFNNEQFF.

This clonotype was counted ten times or more. The genes are TRBV12-3 or TRBV12-4 and TRBJ1-1, with 10 bases that match TRBD1. The CDR3 totals 14 residues. The V gene end was trimmed by 6 bases and the J gene end by 2 bases; junction bases not matched to a gene: 3. For the CDR3, the DNA is TGTGCCAGCAGGGGACAGGGGACTAACACTGAAGCTTTCTTT. This sequence encodes CASRGQGTNTEAFF.

The table lists this clonotype with many counts. The CDR3 region has the DNA TGTGCCAGCAGCAAGACTAGCGGGAGTGAACGTGAGCAGTTCTTC. Translated, it gives CASSKTSGSEREQFF. V is TRBV9 and J is TRBJ2-1; 12 bases are a match to TRBD2. Germline V gene data show CDR1 as SGDLS and CDR2 as YYNGEE. CDR3 length: 15 residues. With V trimmed by 4 bases and J by 9 bases, 8 bases remained unmatched.

This clonotype was recorded many times. This sequence joins TRBV7-9 and TRBJ1-2, with unresolved D. Germline V gene sequence: CDR1 SEHNR, CDR2 FQNEAQ (reference sequence). CDR3 size: 14 residues. The V end lost 4 bases, the J end lost 6 bases, and 15 bases lay between the germline ends. This CDR3 reads CASSYKEIFDGYTF. CDR3 coding DNA: TGTGCCAGCAGCTACAAGGAAATCTTCGATGGCTACACCTTC.

Many counts were recorded for this clonotype. The genes are TRBV12-3 or TRBV12-4 and TRBJ1-5, with 8 bases that match TRBD1. Trimming took 5 bases from V and 2 from J; bases not matched to a gene: 5. The CDR3 runs to 15 residues. The CDR3 is CASSPQGAGNQPQHF. The CDR3 coding sequence is TGTGCCAGCAGTCCGCAGGGGGCAGGCAATCAGCCCCAGCATTTT.